This T cell receptor beta chain was sequenced during a study of lymphopenia after photon versus proton radiotherapy. General observations from the study: Post-nadir diversity loss with photons came from oligoclonal expansion, particularly CD8+ Temra cells. Better survival with proton therapy was suggested as possible, not demonstrated. Photon-treated patients lost naive T cells and TCR diversity; proton-treated stayed stable.

A note on this clone: Its antigen is still unknown.

The assay was immunoSEQ multiplex PCR, and TCRdb's table has in-frame clones only and misses some. The sample lists about 26,000 clones, around four fifths occurring once. This CDR3 spans 14 amino acids. From germline, CDR1 is MNHNS and CDR2 SASEGT. V lost 10 bases and J lost 1, with 16 bases in between. The rearrangement joins TRBV6-1 to TRBJ2-5; D possibly uses TRBD1 or TRBD2 (5 bases each). Specimen: peripheral blood, collected from a patient treated with photon-based radiotherapy. The receptor was derived from a woman aged 45-59 years with pancreatic cancer. For the CDR3, the DNA is TGTGCCATCCGGGACCAGGTCGGCCAAGAGACCCAGTACTTC. Translation gives CAIRDQVGQETQYF.